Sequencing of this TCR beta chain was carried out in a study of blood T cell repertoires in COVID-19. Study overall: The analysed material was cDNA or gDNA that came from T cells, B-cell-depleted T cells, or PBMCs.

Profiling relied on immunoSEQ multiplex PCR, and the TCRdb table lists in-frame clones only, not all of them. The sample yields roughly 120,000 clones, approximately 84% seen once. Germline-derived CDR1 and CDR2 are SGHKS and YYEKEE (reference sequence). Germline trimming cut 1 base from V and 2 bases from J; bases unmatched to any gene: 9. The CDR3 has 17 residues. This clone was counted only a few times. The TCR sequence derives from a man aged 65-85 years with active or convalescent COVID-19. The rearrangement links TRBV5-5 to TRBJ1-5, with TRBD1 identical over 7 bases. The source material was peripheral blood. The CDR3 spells CASSLIPTTGGNQPQHF. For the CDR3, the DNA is TGTGCCAGCAGCTTGATTCCCACTACAGGGGGCAATCAGCCCCAGCATTTT.